Sequencing of this TCR beta chain was carried out in a study of cytomegalovirus exposure and HLA in healthy donors. Germline V gene sequence: CDR1 MGHRA, CDR2 YSYEKL. The CDR3 covers 17 residues. With 2 bases removed from V and 4 bases from J, the gap between germline ends came to 18 bases. Worth noting for this clone: The antigen remains undetermined.

Whole-study results and caveats: Earlier analysis looked at TCR beta V segments, and most were productive about 90% or about 30% of the time. The sole available immune exposure information was CMV serostatus.

Amplification used 60 Vbeta primers and 13 Jbeta primers. Profiled with immunoSEQ multiplex PCR; TCRdb holds only in-frame clones, not every one. The profile shows approximately 240,000 clones, roughly 82% of them singletons. The chain joins TRBV4-1 to TRBJ1-5; tentative D call: TRBD1 (5 bases). Sequencing was carried out using PBMCs. The clonotype originates from a middle-aged woman in good health and CMV-seropositive. CDR3 nucleotide sequence: TGCGCCAGCAGCCAAAACTCAGCTCCCGGGGGGAATCAGCCCCAGCATTTT. Translated, it gives CASSQNSAPGGNQPQHF.